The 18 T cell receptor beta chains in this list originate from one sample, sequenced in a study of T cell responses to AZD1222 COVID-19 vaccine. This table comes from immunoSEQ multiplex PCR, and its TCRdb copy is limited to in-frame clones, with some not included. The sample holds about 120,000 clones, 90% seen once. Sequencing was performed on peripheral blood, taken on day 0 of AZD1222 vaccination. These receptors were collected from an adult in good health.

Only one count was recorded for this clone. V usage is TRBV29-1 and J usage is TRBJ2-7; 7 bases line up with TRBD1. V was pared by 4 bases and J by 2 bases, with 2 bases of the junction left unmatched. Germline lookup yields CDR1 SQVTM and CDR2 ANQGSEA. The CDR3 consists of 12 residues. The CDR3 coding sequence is TGCAGCGTTGGACAGGGAGCCTACGAGCAGTACTTC. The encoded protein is CSVGQGAYEQYF.

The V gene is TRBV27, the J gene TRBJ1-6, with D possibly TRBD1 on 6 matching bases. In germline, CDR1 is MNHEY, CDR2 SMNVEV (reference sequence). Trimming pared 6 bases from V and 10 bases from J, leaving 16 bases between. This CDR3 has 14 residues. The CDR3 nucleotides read TGTGCCAGCAGATCGGGGGGGGCAGGATCACCCCTCCACTTT. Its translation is CASRSGGAGSPLHF.

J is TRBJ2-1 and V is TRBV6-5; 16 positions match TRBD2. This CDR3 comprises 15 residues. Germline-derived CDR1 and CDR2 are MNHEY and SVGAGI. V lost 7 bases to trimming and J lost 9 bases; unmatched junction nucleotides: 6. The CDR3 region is CASTGTSGGAGEQFF. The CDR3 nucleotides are TGTGCCAGCACCGGGACTAGCGGGGGGGCCGGTGAGCAGTTCTTC.

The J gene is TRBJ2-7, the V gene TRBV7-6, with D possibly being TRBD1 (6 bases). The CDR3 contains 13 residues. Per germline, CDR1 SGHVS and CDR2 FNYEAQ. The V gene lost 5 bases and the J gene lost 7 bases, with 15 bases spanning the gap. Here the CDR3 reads CASSRQVREEQYF. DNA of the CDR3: TGTGCCAGCAGCAGACAGGTCCGCGAGGAGCAGTACTTC.

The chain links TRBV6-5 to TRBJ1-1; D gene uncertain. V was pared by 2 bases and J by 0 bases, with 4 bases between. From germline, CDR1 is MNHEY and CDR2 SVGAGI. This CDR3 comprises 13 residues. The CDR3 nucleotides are TGTGCCAGCAGTTACCTACTGAACACTGAAGCTTTCTTT. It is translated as CASSYLLNTEAFF.

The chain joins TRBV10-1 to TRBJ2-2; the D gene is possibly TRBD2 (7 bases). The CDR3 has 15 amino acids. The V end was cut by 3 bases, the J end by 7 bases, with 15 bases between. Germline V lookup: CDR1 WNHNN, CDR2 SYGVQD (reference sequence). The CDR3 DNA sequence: TGCGCCAGCAGTGATGGGGGGGGGCCTATCGGGGAGCTGTTTTTT. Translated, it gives CASSDGGGPIGELFF.

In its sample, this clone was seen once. CDR3 in amino acids: CASSQDGAVYGYTF. CDR3 nucleotide sequence: TGCGCCAGCAGCCAAGATGGGGCGGTCTATGGCTACACCTTC. This chain joins TRBV4-3 and TRBJ1-2; D possibly corresponds to TRBD1 (5 bases). CDR3 size: 14 residues. V was cut by 0 bases and J by 4 bases, with 9 bases left in between. Germline values: CDR1 LGHNA, CDR2 YSLEER.

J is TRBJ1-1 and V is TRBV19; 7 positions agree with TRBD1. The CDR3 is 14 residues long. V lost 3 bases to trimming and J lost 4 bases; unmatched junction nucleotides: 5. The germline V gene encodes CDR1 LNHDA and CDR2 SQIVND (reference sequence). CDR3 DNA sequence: TGTGCCAGTAGTATCCGACAGGGTGGCACTGAAGCTTTCTTT. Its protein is CASSIRQGGTEAFF.

The CDR3 DNA reads as TGTGCCAGCACCCTGGGACAGCCCTACGAGCAGTACTTC. Translated: CASTLGQPYEQYF. The V gene is TRBV28, the J gene TRBJ2-7; 7 nucleotides match TRBD1. Germline V CDR1 and CDR2: MDHEN, SYDVKM. The J segment lost 2 bases and the V segment lost 7 bases, leaving 5 bases of the junction unmatched. There are 13 residues in the CDR3.

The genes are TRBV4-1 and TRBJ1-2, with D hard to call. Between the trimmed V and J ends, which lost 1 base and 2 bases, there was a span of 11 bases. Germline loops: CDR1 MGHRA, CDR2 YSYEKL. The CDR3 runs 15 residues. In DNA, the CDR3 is TGCGCCAGCAGCCAAGTAAACAGAGTGAACTATGGCTACACCTTC. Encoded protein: CASSQVNRVNYGYTF.

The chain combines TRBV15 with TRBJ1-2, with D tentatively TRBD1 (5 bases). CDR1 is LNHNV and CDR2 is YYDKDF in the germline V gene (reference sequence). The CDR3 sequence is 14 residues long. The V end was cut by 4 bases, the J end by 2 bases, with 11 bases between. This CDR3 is CATSKNRLNYGYTF. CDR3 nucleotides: TGTGCCACCAGCAAGAACAGGTTGAACTATGGCTACACCTTC.

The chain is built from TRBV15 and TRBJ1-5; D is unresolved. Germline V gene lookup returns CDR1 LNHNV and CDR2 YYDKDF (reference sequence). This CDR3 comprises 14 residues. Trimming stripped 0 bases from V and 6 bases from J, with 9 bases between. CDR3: CATSRDGVGQPQHF. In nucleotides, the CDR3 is TGTGCCACCAGCAGAGATGGGGTTGGTCAGCCCCAGCATTTT.

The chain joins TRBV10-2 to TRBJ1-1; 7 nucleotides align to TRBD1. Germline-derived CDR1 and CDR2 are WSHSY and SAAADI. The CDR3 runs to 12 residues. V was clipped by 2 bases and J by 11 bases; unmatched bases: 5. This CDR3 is CASSEGGGDAFF. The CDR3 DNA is TGCGCCAGCAGTGAGGGAGGGGGCGATGCTTTCTTT.

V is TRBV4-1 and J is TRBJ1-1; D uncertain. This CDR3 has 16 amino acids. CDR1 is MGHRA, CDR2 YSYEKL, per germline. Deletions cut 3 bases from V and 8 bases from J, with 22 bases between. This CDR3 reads CASSHEPVTGYREAFF. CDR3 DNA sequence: TGCGCCAGCAGCCACGAACCAGTCACGGGATATAGGGAAGCTTTCTTT.

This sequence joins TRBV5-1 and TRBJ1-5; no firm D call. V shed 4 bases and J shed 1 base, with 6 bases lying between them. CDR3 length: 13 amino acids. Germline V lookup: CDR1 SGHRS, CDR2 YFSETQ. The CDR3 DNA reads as TGCGCCAGCAGCGCCTTCAGCAATCAGCCCCAGCATTTT. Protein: CASSAFSNQPQHF.

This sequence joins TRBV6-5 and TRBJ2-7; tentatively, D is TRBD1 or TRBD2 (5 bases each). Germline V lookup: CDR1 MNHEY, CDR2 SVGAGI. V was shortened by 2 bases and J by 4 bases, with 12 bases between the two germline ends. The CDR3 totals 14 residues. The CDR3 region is CASSYSRDGYEQYF. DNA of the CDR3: TGTGCCAGCAGTTACAGCAGGGACGGATACGAGCAGTACTTC.

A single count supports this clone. CDR3: CAIGTGSIADTQYF. CDR3 sequence (DNA): TGTGCCATCGGGACAGGGAGTATTGCAGATACGCAGTATTTT. The chain recombines TRBV7-9 with TRBJ2-3, with TRBD1 identical over 9 bases. The CDR3 runs to 14 residues. The germline V gene has CDR1 SEHNR and CDR2 FQNEAQ (reference sequence). Losses at the gene ends were 10 bases for V and 4 bases for J; bases not matched to a gene: 9.

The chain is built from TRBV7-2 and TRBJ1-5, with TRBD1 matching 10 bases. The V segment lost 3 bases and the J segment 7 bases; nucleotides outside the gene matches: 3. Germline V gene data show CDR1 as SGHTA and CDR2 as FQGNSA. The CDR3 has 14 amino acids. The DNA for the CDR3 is TGTGCCAGCAGCTTCGACAGGGGGCAGCAGCCCCAGCATTTT. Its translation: CASSFDRGQQPQHF.